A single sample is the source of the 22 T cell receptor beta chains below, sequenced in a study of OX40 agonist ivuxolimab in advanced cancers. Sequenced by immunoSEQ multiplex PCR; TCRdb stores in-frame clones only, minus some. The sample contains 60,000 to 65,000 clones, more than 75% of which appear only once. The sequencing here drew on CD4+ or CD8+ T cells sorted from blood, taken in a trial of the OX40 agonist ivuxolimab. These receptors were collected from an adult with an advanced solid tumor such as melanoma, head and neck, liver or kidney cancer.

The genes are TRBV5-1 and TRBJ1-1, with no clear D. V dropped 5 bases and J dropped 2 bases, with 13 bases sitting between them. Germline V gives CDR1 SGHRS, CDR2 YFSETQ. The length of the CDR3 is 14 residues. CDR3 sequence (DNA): TGCGCCAGCAGGGAGCGACGGGGAAACACTGAAGCTTTCTTT. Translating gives CASRERRGNTEAFF. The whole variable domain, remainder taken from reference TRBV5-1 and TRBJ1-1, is KAGVTQTPRYLIKTRGQQVTLSCSPISGHRSVSWYQQTPGQGLQFLFEYFSETQRNKGNFPGRFSGRQFSNSRSEMNVSTLELGDSALYLCASRERRGNTEAFFGQGTRLTVV.

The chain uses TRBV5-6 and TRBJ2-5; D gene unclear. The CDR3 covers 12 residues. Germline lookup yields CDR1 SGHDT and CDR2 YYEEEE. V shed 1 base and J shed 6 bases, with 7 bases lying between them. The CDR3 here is CASSLMAQTQYF. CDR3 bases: TGTGCCAGCAGCTTGATGGCACAGACCCAGTACTTC.

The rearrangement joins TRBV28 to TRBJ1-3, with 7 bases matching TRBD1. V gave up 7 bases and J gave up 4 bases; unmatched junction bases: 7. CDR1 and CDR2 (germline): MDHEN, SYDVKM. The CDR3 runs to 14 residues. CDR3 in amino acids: CASIYRGGGNTIYF. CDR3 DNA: TGTGCCAGCATCTACAGGGGCGGCGGAAACACCATATATTTT.

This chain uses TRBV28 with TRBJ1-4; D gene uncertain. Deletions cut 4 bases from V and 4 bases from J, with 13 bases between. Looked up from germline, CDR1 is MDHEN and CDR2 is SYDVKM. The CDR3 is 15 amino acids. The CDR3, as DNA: TGTGCCAGCAGTTCCCCCGGGTCCCATAATGAAAAACTGTTTTTT. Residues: CASSSPGSHNEKLFF.

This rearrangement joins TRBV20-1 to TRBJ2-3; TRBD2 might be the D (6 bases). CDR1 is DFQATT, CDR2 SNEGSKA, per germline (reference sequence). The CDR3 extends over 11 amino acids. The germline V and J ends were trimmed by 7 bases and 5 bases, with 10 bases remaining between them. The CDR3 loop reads CSGEVQDTQYF. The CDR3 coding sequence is TGCAGTGGGGAGGTTCAAGATACGCAGTATTTT.

The CDR3 bases are TGTGCCAGCAGCCCGGTGGGCAGGAACACCGGGGAGCTGTTTTTT. It codes for CASSPVGRNTGELFF. The J gene is TRBJ2-2, the V gene TRBV28; no clear D. CDR1 is MDHEN and CDR2 is SYDVKM in the germline V gene. Trimming left V 6 bases short and J 1 base short, with 12 bases between. The CDR3 sequence is 15 residues long.

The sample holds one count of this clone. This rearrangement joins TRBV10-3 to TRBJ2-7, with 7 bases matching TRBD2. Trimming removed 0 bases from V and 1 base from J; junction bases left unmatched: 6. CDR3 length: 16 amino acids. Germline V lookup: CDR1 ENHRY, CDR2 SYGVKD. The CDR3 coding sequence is TGTGCCATCAGTGAGTCCCCCCTAGCGGCTTCCTACGAGCAGTACTTC. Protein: CAISESPLAASYEQYF.

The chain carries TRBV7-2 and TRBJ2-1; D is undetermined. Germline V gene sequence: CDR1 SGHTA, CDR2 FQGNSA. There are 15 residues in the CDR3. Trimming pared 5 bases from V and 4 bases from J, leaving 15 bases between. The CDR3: CASSQLWGRYNEQFF. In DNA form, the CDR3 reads TGTGCCAGCAGCCAACTGTGGGGAAGGTACAATGAGCAGTTCTTC.

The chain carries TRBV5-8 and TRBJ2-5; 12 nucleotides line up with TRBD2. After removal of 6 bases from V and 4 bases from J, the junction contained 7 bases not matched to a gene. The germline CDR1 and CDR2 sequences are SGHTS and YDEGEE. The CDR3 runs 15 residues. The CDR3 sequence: CASNLLGLAGETQYF. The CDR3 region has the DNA TGTGCCAGCAACCTCCTGGGACTAGCGGGAGAGACCCAGTACTTC.

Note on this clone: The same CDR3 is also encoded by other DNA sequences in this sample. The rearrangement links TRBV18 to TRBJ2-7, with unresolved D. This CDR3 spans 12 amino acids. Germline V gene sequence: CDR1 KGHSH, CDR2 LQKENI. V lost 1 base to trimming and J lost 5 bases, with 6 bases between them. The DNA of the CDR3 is TGTGCCAGCTCACCACAAGGGAACGAGCAGTACTTC. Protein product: CASSPQGNEQYF.

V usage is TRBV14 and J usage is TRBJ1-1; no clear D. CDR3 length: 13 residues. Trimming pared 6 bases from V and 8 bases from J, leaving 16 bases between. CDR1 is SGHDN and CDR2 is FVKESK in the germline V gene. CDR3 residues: CASSSPGPGEAFF. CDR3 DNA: TGTGCCAGCAGTTCTCCCGGGCCGGGAGAAGCTTTCTTT. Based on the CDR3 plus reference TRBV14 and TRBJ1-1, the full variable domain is EAGVTQFPSHSVIEKGQTVTLRCDPISGHDNLYWYRRVMGKEIKFLLHFVKESKQDESGMPNNRFLAERTGGTYSTLKVQPAELEDSGVYFCASSSPGPGEAFFGQGTRLTVV.

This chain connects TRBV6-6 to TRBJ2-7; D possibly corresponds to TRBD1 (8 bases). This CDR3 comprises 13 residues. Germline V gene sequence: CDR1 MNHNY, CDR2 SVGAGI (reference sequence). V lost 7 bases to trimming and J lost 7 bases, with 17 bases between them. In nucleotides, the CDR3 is TGTGCCAGCACCCGACAGGGGCGGGGGGAGCAGTACTTC. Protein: CASTRQGRGEQYF.

The CDR3 region is CASSVDPLLGELFF. The CDR3 DNA is TGTGCCAGCAGCGTAGACCCCCTTTTGGGGGAGCTGTTTTTT. The chain carries TRBV9 and TRBJ2-2; the D is unclear. Germline V CDR1 and CDR2: SGDLS, YYNGEE. Trimming removed 0 bases at V and 8 bases at J, with 11 bases between. The CDR3 is made up of 14 amino acids.

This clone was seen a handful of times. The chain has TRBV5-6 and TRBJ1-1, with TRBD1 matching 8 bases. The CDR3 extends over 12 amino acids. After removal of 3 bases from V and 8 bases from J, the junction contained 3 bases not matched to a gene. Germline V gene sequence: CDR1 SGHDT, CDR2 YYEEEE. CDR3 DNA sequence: TGTGCCAGCAGCTACGGGACAGGCGAAGCTTTCTTT. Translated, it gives CASSYGTGEAFF.

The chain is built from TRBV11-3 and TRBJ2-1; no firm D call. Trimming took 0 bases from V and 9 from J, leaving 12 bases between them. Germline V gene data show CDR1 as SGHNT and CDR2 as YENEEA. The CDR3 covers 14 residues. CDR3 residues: CASSLDSISTEQFF. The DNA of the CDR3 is TGTGCCAGCAGCTTAGATTCGATCAGCACTGAGCAGTTCTTC.

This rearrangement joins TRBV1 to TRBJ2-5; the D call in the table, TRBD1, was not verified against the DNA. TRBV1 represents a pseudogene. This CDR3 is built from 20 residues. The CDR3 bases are TGCACCAGCAGCCCACGAGCCCGTAGTGGACAGTGGGTAATCCTCGAGACCCAGTACTTC. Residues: CTSSPRARSGQWVILETQYF.

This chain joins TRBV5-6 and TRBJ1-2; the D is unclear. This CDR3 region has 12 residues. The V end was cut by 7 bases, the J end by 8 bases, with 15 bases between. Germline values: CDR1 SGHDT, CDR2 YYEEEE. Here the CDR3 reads CASSNTPYGYTF. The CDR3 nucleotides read TGTGCCAGCTCGAATACCCCCTACGGCTACACCTTC.

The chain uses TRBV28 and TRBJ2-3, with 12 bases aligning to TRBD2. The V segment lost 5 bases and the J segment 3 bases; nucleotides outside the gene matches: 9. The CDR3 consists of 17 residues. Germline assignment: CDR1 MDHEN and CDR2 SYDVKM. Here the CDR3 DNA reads TGTGCCAGCAGTCCGGGGACTAGCGGGTGGCGAACAGATACGCAGTATTTT. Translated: CASSPGTSGWRTDTQYF. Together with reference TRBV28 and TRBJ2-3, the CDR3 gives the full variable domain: DVKVTQSSRYLVKRTGEKVFLECVQDMDHENMFWYRQDPGLGLRLIYFSYDVKMKEKGDIPEGYSVSREKKERFSLILESASTNQTSMYLCASSPGTSGWRTDTQYFGPGTRLTVL.

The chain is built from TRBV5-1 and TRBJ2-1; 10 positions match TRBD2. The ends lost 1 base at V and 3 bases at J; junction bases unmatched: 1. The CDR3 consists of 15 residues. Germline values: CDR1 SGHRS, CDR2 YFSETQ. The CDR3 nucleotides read TGCGCCAGCAGCTTGACTAGCGGGGTCTACAATGAGCAGTTCTTC. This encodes CASSLTSGVYNEQFF.

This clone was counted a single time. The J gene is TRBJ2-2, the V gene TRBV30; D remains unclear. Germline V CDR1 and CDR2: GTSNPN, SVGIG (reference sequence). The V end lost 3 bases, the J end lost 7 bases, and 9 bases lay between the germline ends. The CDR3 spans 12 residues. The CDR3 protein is CAWRGRSGELFF. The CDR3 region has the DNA TGTGCCTGGAGGGGCCGGAGCGGGGAGCTGTTTTTT.

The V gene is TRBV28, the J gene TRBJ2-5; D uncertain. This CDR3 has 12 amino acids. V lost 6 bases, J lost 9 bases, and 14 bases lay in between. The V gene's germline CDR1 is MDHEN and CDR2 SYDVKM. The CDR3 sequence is CASSYLGRAQYF. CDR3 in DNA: TGTGCCAGCAGCTATCTGGGAAGGGCCCAGTACTTC.

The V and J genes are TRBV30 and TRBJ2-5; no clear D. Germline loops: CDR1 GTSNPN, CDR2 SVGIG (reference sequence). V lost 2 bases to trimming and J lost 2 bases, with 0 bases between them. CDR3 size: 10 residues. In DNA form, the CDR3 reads TGTGCCTGGAGTCAAGAGACCCAGTACTTC. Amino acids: CAWSQETQYF.